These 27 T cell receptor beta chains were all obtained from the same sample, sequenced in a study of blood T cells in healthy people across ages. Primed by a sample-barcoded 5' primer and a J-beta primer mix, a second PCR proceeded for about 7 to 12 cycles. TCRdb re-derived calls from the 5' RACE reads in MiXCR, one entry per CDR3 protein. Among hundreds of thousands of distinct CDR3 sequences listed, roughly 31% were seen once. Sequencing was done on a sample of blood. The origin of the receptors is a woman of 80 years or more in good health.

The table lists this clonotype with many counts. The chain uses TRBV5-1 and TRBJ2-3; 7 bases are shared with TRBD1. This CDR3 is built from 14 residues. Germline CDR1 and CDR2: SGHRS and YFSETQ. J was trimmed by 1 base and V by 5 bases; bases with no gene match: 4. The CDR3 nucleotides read TGCGCCAGCAGTATCGGACAGGGCACAGATACGCAGTATTTT. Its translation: CASSIGQGTDTQYF.

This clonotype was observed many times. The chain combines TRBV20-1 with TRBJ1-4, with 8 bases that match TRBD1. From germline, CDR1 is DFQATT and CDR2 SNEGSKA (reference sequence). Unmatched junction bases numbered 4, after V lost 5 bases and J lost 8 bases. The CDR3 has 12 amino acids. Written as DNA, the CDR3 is TGCAGTGCTGACAGGGGTGGGGAAAAACTGTTTTTT. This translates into CSADRGGEKLFF.

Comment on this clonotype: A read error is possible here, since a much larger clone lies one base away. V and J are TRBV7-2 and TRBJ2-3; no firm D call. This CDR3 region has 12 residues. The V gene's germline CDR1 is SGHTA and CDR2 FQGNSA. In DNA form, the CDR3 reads TGTGTCAGCAGCCGTCTACGAGATACGCAGTATTTT. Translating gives CVSSRLRDTQYF.

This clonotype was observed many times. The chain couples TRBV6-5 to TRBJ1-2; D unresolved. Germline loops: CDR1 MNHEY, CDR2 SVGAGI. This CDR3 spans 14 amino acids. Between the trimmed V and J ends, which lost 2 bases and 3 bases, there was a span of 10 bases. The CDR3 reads CASSYGSWDYGYTF. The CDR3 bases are TGTGCCAGCAGTTACGGCAGTTGGGACTATGGCTACACCTTC.

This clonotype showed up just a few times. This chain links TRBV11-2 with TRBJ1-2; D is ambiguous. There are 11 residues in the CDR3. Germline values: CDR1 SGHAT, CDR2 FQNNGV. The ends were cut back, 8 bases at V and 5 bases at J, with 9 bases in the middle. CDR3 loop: CASGFRYGYTF. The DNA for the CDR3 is TGTGCCAGCGGGTTCCGTTATGGCTACACCTTC.

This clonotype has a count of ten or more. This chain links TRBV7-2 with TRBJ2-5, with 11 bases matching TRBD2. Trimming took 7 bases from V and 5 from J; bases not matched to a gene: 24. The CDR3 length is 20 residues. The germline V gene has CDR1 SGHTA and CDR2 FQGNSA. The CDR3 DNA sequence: TGTGCCAGCACCCCGTTTGGGTGGGCAGGGTCTAGCGGGGGGACTGAGACCCAGTACTTC. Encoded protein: CASTPFGWAGSSGGTETQYF.

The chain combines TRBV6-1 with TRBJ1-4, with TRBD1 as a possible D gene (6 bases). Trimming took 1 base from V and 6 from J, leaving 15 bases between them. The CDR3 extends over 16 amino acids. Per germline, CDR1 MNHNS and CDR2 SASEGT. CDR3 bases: TGTGCCAGCAGTGAAGTAGCCGGGACACATCATGAAAAACTGTTTTTT. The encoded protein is CASSEVAGTHHEKLFF.

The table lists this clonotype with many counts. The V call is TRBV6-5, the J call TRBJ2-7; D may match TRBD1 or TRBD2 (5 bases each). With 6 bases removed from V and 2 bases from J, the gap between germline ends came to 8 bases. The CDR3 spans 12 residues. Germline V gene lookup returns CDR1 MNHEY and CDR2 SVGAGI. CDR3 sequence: CASRRDAYEQYF. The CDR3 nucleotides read TGTGCCAGCAGGAGGGACGCCTACGAGCAGTACTTC.

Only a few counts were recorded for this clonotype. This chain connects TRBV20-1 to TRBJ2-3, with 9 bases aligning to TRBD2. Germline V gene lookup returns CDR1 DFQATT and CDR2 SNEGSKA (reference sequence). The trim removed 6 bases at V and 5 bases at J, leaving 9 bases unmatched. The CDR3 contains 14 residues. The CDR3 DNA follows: TGCAGTGCCCGAGGCGGGGGGGCTATAGATACGCAGTATTTT. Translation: CSARGGGAIDTQYF.

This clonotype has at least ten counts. CDR3 sequence reads: CASSVREGAGTDTQYF. The CDR3 region has the DNA TGTGCCAGCAGCGTAAGAGAGGGGGCTGGTACAGATACGCAGTATTTT. This chain connects TRBV9 to TRBJ2-3, with TRBD1 matching over 7 bases. The CDR3 length is 16 residues. V lost 1 base, J lost 3 bases, and 8 bases stayed unmatched. From germline, CDR1 is SGDLS and CDR2 YYNGEE.

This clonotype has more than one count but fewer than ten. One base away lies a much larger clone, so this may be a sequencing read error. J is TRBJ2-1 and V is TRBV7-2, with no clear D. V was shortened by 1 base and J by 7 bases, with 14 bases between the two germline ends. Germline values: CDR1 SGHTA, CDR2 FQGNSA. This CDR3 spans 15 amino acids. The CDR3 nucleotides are TGTGCCAGCAGCTTAGGACCCGACCCATGTAATGAGCAGTTCTTC. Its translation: CASSLGPDPCNEQFF.

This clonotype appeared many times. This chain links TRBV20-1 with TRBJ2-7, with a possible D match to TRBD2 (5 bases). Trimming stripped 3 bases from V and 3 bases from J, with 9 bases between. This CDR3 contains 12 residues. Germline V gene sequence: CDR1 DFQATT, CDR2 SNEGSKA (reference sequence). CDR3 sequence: CSASAGGYEQYF. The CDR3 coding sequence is TGCAGTGCTAGTGCAGGAGGCTACGAGCAGTACTTC.

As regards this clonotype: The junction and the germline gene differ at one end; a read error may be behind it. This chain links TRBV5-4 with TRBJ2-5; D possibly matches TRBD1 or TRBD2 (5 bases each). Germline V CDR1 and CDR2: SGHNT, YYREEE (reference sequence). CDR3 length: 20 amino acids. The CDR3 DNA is TGTGCCTGCAGCTTGTGCTCGAGGGCGATAAGGGGAAAGGACCAAGAGACCCAGTACTTC. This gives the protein CACSLCSRAIRGKDQETQYF.

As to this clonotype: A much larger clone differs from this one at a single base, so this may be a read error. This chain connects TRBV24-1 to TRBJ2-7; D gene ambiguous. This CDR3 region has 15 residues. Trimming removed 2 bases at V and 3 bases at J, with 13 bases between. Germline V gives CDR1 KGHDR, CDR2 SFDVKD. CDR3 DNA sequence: TGTGCCACCAGTGATTGGGAAGGCAGCCACTACGAGCAGTACTTC. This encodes CATSDWEGSHYEQYF.

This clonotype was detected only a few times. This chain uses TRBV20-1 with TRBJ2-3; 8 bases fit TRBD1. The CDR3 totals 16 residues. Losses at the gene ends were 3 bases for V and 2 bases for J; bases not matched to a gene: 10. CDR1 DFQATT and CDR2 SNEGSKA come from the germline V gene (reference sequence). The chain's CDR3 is CSARLTPTGDTDTQYF. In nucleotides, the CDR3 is TGCAGTGCTAGGCTCACCCCGACAGGGGACACAGATACGCAGTATTTT.

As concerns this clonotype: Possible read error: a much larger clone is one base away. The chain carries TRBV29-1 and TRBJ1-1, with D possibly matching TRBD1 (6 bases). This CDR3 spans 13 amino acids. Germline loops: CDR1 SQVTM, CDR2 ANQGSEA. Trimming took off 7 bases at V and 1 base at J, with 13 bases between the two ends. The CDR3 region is CSERQDTNTEAFF. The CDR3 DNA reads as TGCAGCGAGAGACAGGACACGAACACTGAAGCTTTCTTT. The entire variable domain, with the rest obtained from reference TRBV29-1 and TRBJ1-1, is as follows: SAVISQKPSRDICQRGTSLTIQCQVDSQVTMMFWYRQQPGQSLTLIATANQGSEATYESGFVIDKFPISRPNLTFSTLTVSNMSPEDSSIYLCSERQDTNTEAFFGQGTRLTVV.

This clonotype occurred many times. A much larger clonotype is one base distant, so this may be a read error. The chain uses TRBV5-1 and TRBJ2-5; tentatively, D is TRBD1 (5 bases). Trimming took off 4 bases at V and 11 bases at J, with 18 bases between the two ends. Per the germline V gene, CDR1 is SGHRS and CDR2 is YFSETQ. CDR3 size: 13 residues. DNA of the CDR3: TGCGCCAGCAGCACTCCAACAGGCTTTGAGCAGTACTTC. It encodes CASSTPTGFEQYF.

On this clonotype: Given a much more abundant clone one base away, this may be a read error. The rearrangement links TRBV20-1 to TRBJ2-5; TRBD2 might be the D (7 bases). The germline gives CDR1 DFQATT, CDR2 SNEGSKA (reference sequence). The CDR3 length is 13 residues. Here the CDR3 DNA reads TGCAGTGCCTGGGGAGGGGGACAAGATACCCAGTACTTC. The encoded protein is CSAWGGGQDTQYF.

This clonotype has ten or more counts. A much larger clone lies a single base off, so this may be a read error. CDR3 residues: CASSLAGGPGNEQYF. CDR3 DNA sequence: TGTGCCAGCAGCCTTGCGGGGGGGCCTGGGAATGAGCAGTACTTC. This chain connects TRBV9 to TRBJ2-5; 9 bases agree with TRBD2. J was trimmed by 11 bases and V by 4 bases; bases with no gene match: 15. Per germline, CDR1 SGDLS and CDR2 YYNGEE. The CDR3 totals 15 residues. The entire variable domain, with the rest obtained from reference TRBV9 and TRBJ2-5, is as follows: DSGVTQTPKHLITATGQRVTLRCSPRSGDLSVYWYQQSLDQGLQFLIQYYNGEERAKGNILERFSAQQFPDLHSELNLSSLELGDSALYFCASSLAGGPGNEQYFGPGTRLLVL.

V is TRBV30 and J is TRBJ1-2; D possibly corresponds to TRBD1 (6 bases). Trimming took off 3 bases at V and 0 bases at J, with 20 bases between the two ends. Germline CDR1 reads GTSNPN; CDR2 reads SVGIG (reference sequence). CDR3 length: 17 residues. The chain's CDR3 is CAWSAVRGPLANYGYTF. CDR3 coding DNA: TGTGCCTGGAGCGCAGTCAGGGGCCCGTTAGCTAACTATGGCTACACCTTC.

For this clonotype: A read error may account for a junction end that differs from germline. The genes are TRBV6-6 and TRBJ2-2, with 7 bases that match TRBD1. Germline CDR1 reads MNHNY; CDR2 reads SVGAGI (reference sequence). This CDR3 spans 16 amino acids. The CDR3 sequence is CASERYLKGATGERFF. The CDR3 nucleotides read TGTGCCAGCGAGAGATACCTAAAGGGGGCCACCGGGGAGCGGTTTTTT.

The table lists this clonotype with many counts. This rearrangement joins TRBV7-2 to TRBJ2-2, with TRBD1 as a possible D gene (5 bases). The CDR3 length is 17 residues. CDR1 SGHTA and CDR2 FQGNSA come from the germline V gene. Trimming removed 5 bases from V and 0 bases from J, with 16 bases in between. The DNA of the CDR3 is TGTGCCAGCAGCCCCACGTTAGGGGCCACGAACACCGGGGAGCTGTTTTTT. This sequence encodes CASSPTLGATNTGELFF.

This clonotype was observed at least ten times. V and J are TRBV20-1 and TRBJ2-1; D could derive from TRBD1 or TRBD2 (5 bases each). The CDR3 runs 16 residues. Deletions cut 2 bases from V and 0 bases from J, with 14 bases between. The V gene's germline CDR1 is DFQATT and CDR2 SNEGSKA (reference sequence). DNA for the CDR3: TGCAGTGCTAGAAGGAGCCCGAGGGGCTCCTACAATGAGCAGTTCTTC. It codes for CSARRSPRGSYNEQFF.

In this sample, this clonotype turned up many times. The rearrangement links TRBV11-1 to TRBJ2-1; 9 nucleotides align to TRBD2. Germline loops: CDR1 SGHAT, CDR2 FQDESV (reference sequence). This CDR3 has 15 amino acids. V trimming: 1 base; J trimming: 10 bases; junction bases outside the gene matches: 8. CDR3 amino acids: CASSLEITLAGEQFF. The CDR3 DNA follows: TGTGCCAGCAGCTTAGAGATTACCCTAGCGGGAGAGCAGTTCTTC.

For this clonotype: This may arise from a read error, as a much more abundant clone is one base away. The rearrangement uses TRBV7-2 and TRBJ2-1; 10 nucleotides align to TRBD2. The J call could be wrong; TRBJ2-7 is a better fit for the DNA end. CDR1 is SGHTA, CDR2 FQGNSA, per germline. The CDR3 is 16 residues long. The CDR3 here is CASSLAGTSVYNEQYF. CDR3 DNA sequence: TGTGCCAGCAGCTTGGCCGGGACTAGCGTGTACAATGAGCAGTACTTC.

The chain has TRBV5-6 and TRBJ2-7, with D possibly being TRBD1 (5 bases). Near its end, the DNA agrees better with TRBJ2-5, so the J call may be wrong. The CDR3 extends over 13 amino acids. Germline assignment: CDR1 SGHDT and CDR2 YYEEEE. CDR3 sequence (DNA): TGTGCCGACAGCTTGGGTCAGAGAGAGACCCAGTACTTC. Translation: CADSLGQRETQYF.

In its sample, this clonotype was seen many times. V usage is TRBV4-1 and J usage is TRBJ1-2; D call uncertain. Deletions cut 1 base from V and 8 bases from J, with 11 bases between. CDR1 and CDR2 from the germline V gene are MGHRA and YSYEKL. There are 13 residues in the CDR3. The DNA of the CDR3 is TGCGCCAGCAGCCAAGCGACAACGGAGGGCTACACCTTC. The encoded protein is CASSQATTEGYTF.